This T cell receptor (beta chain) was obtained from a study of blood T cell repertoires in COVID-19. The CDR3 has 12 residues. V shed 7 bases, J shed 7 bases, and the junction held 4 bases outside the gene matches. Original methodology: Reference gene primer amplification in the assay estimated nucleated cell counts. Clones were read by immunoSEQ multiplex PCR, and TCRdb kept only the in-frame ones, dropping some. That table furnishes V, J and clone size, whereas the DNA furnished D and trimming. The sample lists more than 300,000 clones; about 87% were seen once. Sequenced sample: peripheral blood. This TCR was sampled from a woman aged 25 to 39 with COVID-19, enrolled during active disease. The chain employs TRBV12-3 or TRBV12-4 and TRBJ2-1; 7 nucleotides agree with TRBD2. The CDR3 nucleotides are TGTGCCAGCAACGGCGGGAGTAATGAGCAGTTCTTC. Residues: CASNGGSNEQFF.